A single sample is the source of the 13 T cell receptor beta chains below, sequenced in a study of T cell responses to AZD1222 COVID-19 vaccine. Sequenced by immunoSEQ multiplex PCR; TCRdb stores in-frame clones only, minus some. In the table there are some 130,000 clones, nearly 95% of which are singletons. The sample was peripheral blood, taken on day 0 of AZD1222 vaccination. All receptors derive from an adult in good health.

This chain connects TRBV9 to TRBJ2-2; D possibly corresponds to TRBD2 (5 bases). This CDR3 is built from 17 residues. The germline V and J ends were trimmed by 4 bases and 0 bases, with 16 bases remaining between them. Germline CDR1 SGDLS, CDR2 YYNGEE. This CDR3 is CASSPRGLRTNTGELFF. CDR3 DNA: TGTGCCAGCAGCCCCCGGGGTTTGCGAACGAACACCGGGGAGCTGTTTTTT.

This CDR3 is CASSFRVLTDTQYF. In DNA, the CDR3 is TGTGCCAGCAGCTTCAGAGTTCTCACAGATACGCAGTATTTT. The chain uses TRBV7-3 and TRBJ2-3; D is ambiguous. The V end lost 3 bases, the J end lost 2 bases, and 9 bases lay between the germline ends. The germline CDR1 and CDR2 sequences are SGHTA and FQGTGA. The CDR3 is made up of 14 amino acids. Full variable domain (missing parts from reference TRBV7-3 and TRBJ2-3): GAGVSQTPSNKVTEKGKYVELRCDPISGHTALYWYRQSLGQGPEFLIYFQGTGAADDSGLPNDRFFAVRPEGSVSTLKIQRTERGDSAVYLCASSFRVLTDTQYFGPGTRLTVL.

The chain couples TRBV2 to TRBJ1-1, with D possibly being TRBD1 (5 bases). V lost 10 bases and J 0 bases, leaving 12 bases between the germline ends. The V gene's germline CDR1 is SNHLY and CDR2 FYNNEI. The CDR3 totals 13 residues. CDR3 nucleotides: TGTGCCAACCCGGGACCGATGAACACTGAAGCTTTCTTT. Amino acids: CANPGPMNTEAFF.

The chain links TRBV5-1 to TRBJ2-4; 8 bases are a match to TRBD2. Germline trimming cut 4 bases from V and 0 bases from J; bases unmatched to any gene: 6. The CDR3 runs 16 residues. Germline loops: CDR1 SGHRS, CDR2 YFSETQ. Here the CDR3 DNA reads TGCGCCAGCAGCACGGTGGCGGGAGGAGCCAAAAACATTCAGTACTTC. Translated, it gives CASSTVAGGAKNIQYF.

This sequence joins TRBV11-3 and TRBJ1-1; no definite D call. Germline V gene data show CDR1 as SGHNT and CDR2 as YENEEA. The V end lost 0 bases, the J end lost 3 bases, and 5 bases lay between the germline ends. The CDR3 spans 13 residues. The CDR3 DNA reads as TGTGCCAGCAGCTTAGACAGAGACACTGAAGCTTTCTTT. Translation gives CASSLDRDTEAFF.

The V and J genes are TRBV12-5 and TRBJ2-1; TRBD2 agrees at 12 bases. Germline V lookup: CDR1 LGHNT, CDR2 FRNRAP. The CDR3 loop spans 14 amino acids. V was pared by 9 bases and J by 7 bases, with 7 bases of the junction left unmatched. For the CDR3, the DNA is TGTGCTAGCGCTCTAGCGGGAGGGAAAAATGAGCAGTTCTTC. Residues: CASALAGGKNEQFF. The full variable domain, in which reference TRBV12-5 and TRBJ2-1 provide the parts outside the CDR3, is DARVTQTPRHKVTEMGQEVTMRCQPILGHNTVFWYRQTMMQGLELLAYFRNRAPLDDSGMPKDRFSAEMPDATLATLKIQPSEPRDSAVYFCASALAGGKNEQFFGPGTRLTVL.

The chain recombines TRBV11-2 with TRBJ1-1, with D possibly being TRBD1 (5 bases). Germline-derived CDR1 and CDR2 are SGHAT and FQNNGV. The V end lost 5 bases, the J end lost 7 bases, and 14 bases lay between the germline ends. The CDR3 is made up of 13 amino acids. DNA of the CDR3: TGTGCCAGCAGCCTCCAGGGAGAGGATGAAGCTTTCTTT. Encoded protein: CASSLQGEDEAFF.

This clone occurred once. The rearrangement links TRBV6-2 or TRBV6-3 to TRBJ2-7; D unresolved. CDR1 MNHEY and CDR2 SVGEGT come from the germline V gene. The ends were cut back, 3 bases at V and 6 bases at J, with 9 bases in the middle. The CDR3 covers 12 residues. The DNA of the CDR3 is TGTGCCAGCAGTTATGTAGTGGGCGAGCAGTACTTC. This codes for CASSYVVGEQYF.

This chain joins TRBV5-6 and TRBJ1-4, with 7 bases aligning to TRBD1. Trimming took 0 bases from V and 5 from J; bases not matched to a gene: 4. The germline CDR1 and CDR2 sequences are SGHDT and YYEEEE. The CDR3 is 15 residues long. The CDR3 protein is CASSLAPDRNEKLFF. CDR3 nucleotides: TGTGCCAGCAGCTTGGCTCCGGACAGGAATGAAAAACTGTTTTTT.

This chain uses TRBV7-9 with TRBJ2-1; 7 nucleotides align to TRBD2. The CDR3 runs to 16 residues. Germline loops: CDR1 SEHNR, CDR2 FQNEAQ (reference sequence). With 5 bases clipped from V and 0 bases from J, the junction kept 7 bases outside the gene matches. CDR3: CASSILSGGSYNEQFF. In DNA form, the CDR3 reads TGTGCCAGCAGCATCCTATCGGGAGGCTCCTACAATGAGCAGTTCTTC. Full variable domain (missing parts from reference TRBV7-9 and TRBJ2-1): DTGVSQNPRHKITKRGQNVTFRCDPISEHNRLYWYRQTLGQGPEFLTYFQNEAQLEKSRLLSDRFSAERPKGSFSTLEIQRTEQGDSAMYLCASSILSGGSYNEQFFGPGTRLTVL.

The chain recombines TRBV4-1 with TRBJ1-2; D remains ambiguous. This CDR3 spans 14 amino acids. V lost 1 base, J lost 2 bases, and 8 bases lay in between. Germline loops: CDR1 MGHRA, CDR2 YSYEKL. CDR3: CASSQGLENYGYTF. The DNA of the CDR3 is TGCGCCAGCAGCCAAGGTCTGGAGAACTATGGCTACACCTTC.

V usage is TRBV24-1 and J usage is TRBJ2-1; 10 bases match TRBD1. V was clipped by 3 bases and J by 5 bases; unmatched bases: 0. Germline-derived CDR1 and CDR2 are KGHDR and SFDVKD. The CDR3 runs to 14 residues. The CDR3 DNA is TGTGCCACCAGTGATGACAGGGGGCACAATGAGCAGTTCTTC. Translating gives CATSDDRGHNEQFF.

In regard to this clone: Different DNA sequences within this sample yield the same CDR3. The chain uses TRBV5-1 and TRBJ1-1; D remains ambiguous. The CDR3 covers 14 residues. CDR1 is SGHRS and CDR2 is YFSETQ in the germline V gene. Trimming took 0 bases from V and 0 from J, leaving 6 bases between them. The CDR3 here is CASSLAGMNTEAFF. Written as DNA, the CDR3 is TGCGCCAGCAGCTTGGCTGGGATGAACACTGAAGCTTTCTTT.